Listed below are T cell receptor beta chains from one sample, sequenced in a study of T cell responses to AZD1222 COVID-19 vaccine. The method was immunoSEQ multiplex PCR; TCRdb's version includes in-frame clones alone and lacks a portion of them. The sample lists roughly 120,000 clones, approximately 93% occurring once. Sample: peripheral blood, taken on day 0 of AZD1222 vaccination. Receptor source: an adult in good health. Each CDR3 is given with its conserved first and last residue. Where a row states a size, it is once, few, many or the class of an expanded clone; other rows omit it.

size: -; J: TRBJ2-3; V: TRBV12-5; CDR3: CASGRQYTDTQYF
size: -; J: TRBJ2-7; V: TRBV2; CDR3: CASSEAGGGAYEQYF
size: -; J: TRBJ2-7; V: TRBV4-2; CDR3: CASSQVGRSSYEQYF
size: -; J: TRBJ2-1; V: TRBV2; CDR3: CASSFGTSGYNEQFF
size: -; J: TRBJ2-5; V: TRBV12-3/TRBV12-4; CDR3: CASSHRDRPTQYF
size: -; J: TRBJ1-1; V: TRBV20-1; CDR3: CSARQAKKAFF
size: -; J: TRBJ2-6; V: TRBV5-1; CDR3: CASSFSAGVTSGANVLTF
size: -; J: TRBJ1-6; V: TRBV30; CDR3: CAWSVRTGQNSPLHF
size: -; J: TRBJ1-4; V: TRBV5-8; CDR3: CASSRTRVDEKLFF
size: -; J: TRBJ1-1; V: TRBV30; CDR3: CAWLGAGMGTEAFF
size: -; J: TRBJ2-1; V: TRBV27; CDR3: CASQLTAGPYNEQFF
size: once; J: TRBJ1-3; V: TRBV3-1/TRBV3-2; CDR3: CASSRRTVDTIYF
size: -; J: TRBJ2-2; V: TRBV19; CDR3: CASSRGLAGAGGELFF
size: -; J: TRBJ2-7; V: TRBV28; CDR3: CASRGGLYEQYF
size: -; J: TRBJ2-7; V: TRBV12-3/TRBV12-4; CDR3: CASSYGSYEQYF
size: -; J: TRBJ1-6; V: TRBV27; CDR3: CASKQGGNSPLHF
size: -; J: TRBJ2-7; V: TRBV11-2; CDR3: CASSPISGQPGSEQYF
size: -; J: TRBJ2-7; V: TRBV3-1/TRBV3-2; CDR3: CASSSTQGKVQYF
size: -; J: TRBJ1-5; V: TRBV7-9; CDR3: CASSSTENQPQHF
size: -; J: TRBJ1-1; V: TRBV10-1; CDR3: CASSEPGRTEAFF
size: -; J: TRBJ2-1; V: TRBV28; CDR3: CASSLSGNNNEQFF
size: -; J: TRBJ2-2; V: TRBV27; CDR3: CASRSGAGELFF
size: -; J: TRBJ2-1; V: TRBV9; CDR3: CASSVVWTSGNNEQFF
size: -; J: TRBJ1-6; V: TRBV15; CDR3: CATSRDPPQTASGSPLHF
size: -; J: TRBJ2-4; V: TRBV19; CDR3: CASSIGSSGRAEGSKNIQYF
size: -; J: TRBJ2-5; V: TRBV29-1; CDR3: CSVEEDPRLAGDQTQYF
size: once; J: TRBJ2-1; V: TRBV10-2; CDR3: CASRGGYNEQFF
size: -; J: TRBJ2-1; V: TRBV27; CDR3: CASSPVQGALINEQFF
size: -; J: TRBJ1-2; V: TRBV6-1; CDR3: CASSEPTGGPTTGYTF
size: once; J: TRBJ2-3; V: TRBV28; CDR3: CASRSGSVITDTQYF
size: -; J: TRBJ2-2; V: TRBV7-9; CDR3: CASSLLSGPDHGELFF